These T cell receptor beta chains were read from a single sample in a study of blood T cells in healthy people across ages. Using its own MiXCR run on the 5' RACE reads, TCRdb lists one record per CDR3 protein. The data contain more than 750,000 distinct CDR3 sequences, roughly 28% of them singletons. These data were also reused for a study on T cells of mothers and their children.

Material: blood. The receptor source for this set is a woman aged 40 to 50 in good health. Each CDR3 is given with its conserved first and last residue. A D gene is named only where the DNA matches it firmly. Not every row has a clone size; where given, it reads once, few, many or a size class.

d_call: .; v_call: TRBV28; cdr3_length: 13; clone_size: many; j_call: TRBJ1-2; cdr3_aa: CASRTGPNYGYTF; cdr3_nt: TGTGCCAGCAGGACAGGCCCCAACTATGGCTACACCTTC
d_call: .; v_call: TRBV12-3/TRBV12-4; cdr3_length: 14; clone_size: many; j_call: TRBJ2-7; cdr3_aa: CASTPGGDVYEQYF; cdr3_nt: TGTGCCAGCACCCCAGGGGGGGATGTGTACGAGCAGTACTTC
d_call: .; v_call: TRBV27; cdr3_length: 17; clone_size: many; j_call: TRBJ1-4; cdr3_aa: CASSLSGWGATNEKRFF; cdr3_nt: TGTGCCAGCAGTCTCTCGGGTTGGGGAGCAACTAATGAAAAACGGTTTTTT
d_call: .; v_call: TRBV2; cdr3_length: 15; clone_size: many; j_call: TRBJ1-2; cdr3_aa: CASRAQGAANYGYTF; cdr3_nt: TGTGCCAGCAGGGCCCAGGGCGCCGCTAACTATGGCTACACCTTC
d_call: TRBD1; v_call: TRBV6-4; cdr3_length: 13; clone_size: .; j_call: TRBJ1-6; cdr3_aa: CASSSAGGSPLHF; cdr3_nt: TGTGCCAGCTCGTCCGCAGGGGGTTCACCCCTCCACTTT
d_call: .; v_call: TRBV5-1; cdr3_length: 15; clone_size: .; j_call: TRBJ1-1; cdr3_aa: CASTPTGTSDTEAFF; cdr3_nt: TGCGCCAGCACCCCAACCGGGACCTCGGACACTGAAGCTTTCTTT
d_call: .; v_call: TRBV28; cdr3_length: 12; clone_size: few; j_call: TRBJ1-4; cdr3_aa: CASSSGDEKLFF; cdr3_nt: TGTGCCAGCAGTTCAGGGGATGAAAAACTGTTTTTT
d_call: TRBD1; v_call: TRBV20-1; cdr3_length: 16; clone_size: .; j_call: TRBJ1-2; cdr3_aa: CSARPPDRDPNYGYTF; cdr3_nt: TGCAGTGCTAGACCACCCGACAGGGACCCTAACTATGGCTACACCTTC
d_call: .; v_call: TRBV28; cdr3_length: 17; clone_size: .; j_call: TRBJ1-1; cdr3_aa: CASSLNRGTAGNTEAFF; cdr3_nt: TGTGCCAGCAGTTTGAATAGGGGAACAGCGGGGAACACTGAAGCTTTCTTT
d_call: .; v_call: TRBV20-1; cdr3_length: 13; clone_size: few; j_call: TRBJ1-2; cdr3_aa: CSARQNLNYGYTF; cdr3_nt: TGCAGTGCCCGACAGAACTTGAACTATGGCTACACCTTC
d_call: .; v_call: TRBV4-1; cdr3_length: 12; clone_size: many; j_call: TRBJ2-1; cdr3_aa: CASSQALGEQFF; cdr3_nt: TGCGCCAGCAGCCAAGCTCTGGGCGAGCAGTTCTTC
d_call: .; v_call: TRBV4-1; cdr3_length: 12; clone_size: .; j_call: TRBJ2-1; cdr3_aa: CASSQDLHEQFF; cdr3_nt: TGCGCCAGCAGCCAAGATTTGCATGAGCAGTTCTTC
d_call: .; v_call: TRBV20-1; cdr3_length: 16; clone_size: .; j_call: TRBJ2-7; cdr3_aa: CSARGTRALASSEQYF; cdr3_nt: TGCAGTGCTAGAGGAACGAGGGCCCTCGCTTCTTCCGAGCAGTACTTC
d_call: .; v_call: TRBV11-2; cdr3_length: 16; clone_size: .; j_call: TRBJ2-3; cdr3_aa: CASSLVPGAGTDTRYF; cdr3_nt: TGTGCCAGCAGCTTAGTTCCGGGGGCTGGCACAGATACGCGGTATTTT
d_call: TRBD1; v_call: TRBV20-1; cdr3_length: 14; clone_size: many; j_call: TRBJ1-2; cdr3_aa: CSARGQGVNYGYTF; cdr3_nt: TGCAGTGCGAGAGGACAGGGGGTAAACTATGGCTACACCTTC
d_call: .; v_call: TRBV6-2/TRBV6-3; cdr3_length: 11; clone_size: .; j_call: TRBJ2-7; cdr3_aa: CATRLRDEQYF; cdr3_nt: TGTGCCACCCGGTTAAGGGACGAGCAGTACTTC
d_call: TRBD1; v_call: TRBV6-6; cdr3_length: 15; clone_size: once; j_call: TRBJ1-5; cdr3_aa: CASSYETGSNQPQHF; cdr3_nt: TGTGCCAGCAGCTATGAGACAGGGAGCAATCAGCCCCAGCATTTT
d_call: .; v_call: TRBV6-1; cdr3_length: 14; clone_size: .; j_call: TRBJ1-1; cdr3_aa: CASSEYRENTEAFF; cdr3_nt: TGTGCCAGCAGTGAATACAGGGAGAACACTGAAGCTTTCTTT
d_call: .; v_call: TRBV7-2; cdr3_length: 15; clone_size: .; j_call: TRBJ1-3; cdr3_aa: CASSPPKGLGNTIYF; cdr3_nt: TGTGCCAGCAGTCCCCCTAAGGGGTTAGGAAACACCATATATTTT
d_call: TRBD2; v_call: TRBV4-3; cdr3_length: 19; clone_size: .; j_call: TRBJ2-5; cdr3_aa: CASSQEAVSGGTNQEAQYF; cdr3_nt: TGCGCCAGCAGCCAAGAGGCGGTGAGCGGGGGGACTAACCAAGAGGCCCAGTACTTC
d_call: .; v_call: TRBV5-5; cdr3_length: 13; clone_size: .; j_call: TRBJ1-1; cdr3_aa: CASSFQQGTEAFF; cdr3_nt: TGTGCCAGCAGCTTTCAGCAAGGCACTGAAGCTTTCTTT
d_call: TRBD2; v_call: TRBV12-3/TRBV12-4; cdr3_length: 18; clone_size: .; j_call: TRBJ2-2; cdr3_aa: CASSSLRSSGGYTGELFF; cdr3_nt: TGTGCCAGCAGTTCGCTTAGGTCTAGCGGGGGGTACACCGGGGAGCTGTTTTTT
d_call: .; v_call: TRBV2; cdr3_length: 17; clone_size: .; j_call: TRBJ1-4; cdr3_aa: CASRPTESRGPNEKLFF; cdr3_nt: TGTGCCAGCAGACCGACGGAATCGAGGGGACCTAATGAAAAACTGTTTTTT
d_call: .; v_call: TRBV5-1; cdr3_length: 18; clone_size: few; j_call: TRBJ1-6; cdr3_aa: CASSLNPLAGTLESPLHF; cdr3_nt: TGCGCCAGCAGCTTGAACCCCCTAGCAGGGACTCTTGAGTCACCCCTCCACTTT
d_call: .; v_call: TRBV29-1; cdr3_length: 14; clone_size: few; j_call: TRBJ2-3; cdr3_aa: CSVEDVGVTDTQYF; cdr3_nt: TGCAGCGTCGAAGATGTGGGGGTTACAGATACACAGTATTTT
d_call: .; v_call: TRBV28; cdr3_length: 14; clone_size: few; j_call: TRBJ2-7; cdr3_aa: CASHTGTANYEQYF; cdr3_nt: TGTGCCAGCCACACTGGGACGGCAAACTACGAGCAGTACTTC
d_call: TRBD1; v_call: TRBV29-1; cdr3_length: 15; clone_size: .; j_call: TRBJ2-3; cdr3_aa: CSPVLVDREGDTQYF; cdr3_nt: TGCAGCCCTGTCCTCGTGGACAGGGAAGGAGATACGCAGTATTTT
d_call: .; v_call: TRBV5-1; cdr3_length: 14; clone_size: many; j_call: TRBJ2-7; cdr3_aa: CASSPSSYEGEQYF; cdr3_nt: TGCGCCAGCAGCCCCTCGTCGTACGAGGGCGAGCAGTACTTC
d_call: .; v_call: TRBV7-2; cdr3_length: 14; clone_size: many; j_call: TRBJ1-1; cdr3_aa: CASSQGRMNTEAFF; cdr3_nt: TGTGCCAGCAGCCAGGGACGGATGAACACTGAAGCTTTCTTT
d_call: TRBD1; v_call: TRBV20-1; cdr3_length: 14; clone_size: many; j_call: TRBJ1-2; cdr3_aa: CSATQGIDSYGYTF; cdr3_nt: TGCAGTGCAACACAGGGGATAGATAGCTATGGCTACACCTTC
d_call: TRBD1; v_call: TRBV18; cdr3_length: 16; clone_size: few; j_call: TRBJ1-1; cdr3_aa: CASSPINRGLNTEAFF; cdr3_nt: TGTGCCAGCTCACCAATCAACAGGGGACTGAACACTGAAGCTTTCTTT
d_call: .; v_call: TRBV12-3/TRBV12-4; cdr3_length: 14; clone_size: .; j_call: TRBJ1-2; cdr3_aa: CASSFTQGYYGYTF; cdr3_nt: TGTGCCAGCAGTTTTACGCAGGGGTACTATGGCTACACCTTC
d_call: TRBD2; v_call: TRBV6-5; cdr3_length: 15; clone_size: .; j_call: TRBJ2-7; cdr3_aa: CASSYRASGYYEQYF; cdr3_nt: TGTGCCAGCAGTTATCGGGCTAGCGGGTACTACGAGCAGTACTTC
d_call: .; v_call: TRBV7-2; cdr3_length: 16; clone_size: .; j_call: TRBJ2-3; cdr3_aa: CASSLVISFGADTQYF; cdr3_nt: TGTGCCAGCAGCTTAGTGATTAGTTTCGGGGCAGATACGCAGTATTTT
d_call: TRBD1; v_call: TRBV12-3/TRBV12-4; cdr3_length: 18; clone_size: .; j_call: TRBJ2-3; cdr3_aa: CASILWAGTGGSTDTQYF; cdr3_nt: TGTGCCAGCATTCTTTGGGCCGGGACAGGGGGGAGCACAGATACGCAGTATTTT
d_call: TRBD2; v_call: TRBV20-1; cdr3_length: 13; clone_size: many; j_call: TRBJ2-1; cdr3_aa: CSSRLAGNNEQFF; cdr3_nt: TGCAGTTCCCGACTAGCGGGGAACAATGAGCAGTTCTTC
d_call: .; v_call: TRBV19; cdr3_length: 15; clone_size: .; j_call: TRBJ2-4; cdr3_aa: CASSIWREAKNIQYF; cdr3_nt: TGTGCCAGTAGTATATGGAGGGAAGCCAAAAACATTCAGTACTTC